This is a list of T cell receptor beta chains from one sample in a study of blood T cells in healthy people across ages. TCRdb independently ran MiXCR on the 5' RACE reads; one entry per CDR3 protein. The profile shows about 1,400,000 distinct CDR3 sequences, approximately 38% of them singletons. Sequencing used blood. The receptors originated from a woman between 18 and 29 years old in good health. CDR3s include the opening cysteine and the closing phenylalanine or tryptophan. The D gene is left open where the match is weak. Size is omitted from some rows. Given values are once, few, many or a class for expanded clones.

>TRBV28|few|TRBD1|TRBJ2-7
CASSPSGTGVYEQYF
TGTGCCAGCAGTCCATCGGGGACAGGGGTATACGAGCAGTACTTC
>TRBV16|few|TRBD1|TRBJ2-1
CASSQRTGGGEQFF
TGTGCCAGCAGCCAACGCACAGGGGGTGGTGAGCAGTTCTTC
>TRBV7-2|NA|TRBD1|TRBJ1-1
CASSQIPGGTEAFF
TGTGCCAGCAGCCAGATCCCAGGGGGAACTGAAGCTTTCTTT
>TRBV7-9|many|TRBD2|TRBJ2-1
CASSVTSTSGKNNEQFF
TGTGCCAGCAGCGTAACCTCGACTAGCGGGAAGAACAATGAGCAGTTCTTC
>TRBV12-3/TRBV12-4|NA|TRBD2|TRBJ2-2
CASSLTGGPVTGELFF
TGTGCCAGCAGTTTGACGGGAGGGCCGGTCACCGGGGAGCTGTTTTTT
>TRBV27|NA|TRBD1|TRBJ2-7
CASSLWVKTGTSDEQYF
TGTGCCAGCAGTTTATGGGTCAAGACAGGGACCTCCGACGAGCAGTACTTC
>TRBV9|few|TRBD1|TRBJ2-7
CASGPGTGGLYEQYF
TGTGCCAGCGGGCCCGGGACAGGGGGTTTATACGAGCAGTACTTC
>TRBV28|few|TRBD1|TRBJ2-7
CASSSTGVEQYF
TGTGCCAGCAGTTCGACAGGGGTCGAGCAGTACTTC
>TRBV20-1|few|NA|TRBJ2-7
CSAKKDSSTYEQYF
TGCAGTGCTAAGAAGGACAGTTCTACCTACGAGCAGTACTTC
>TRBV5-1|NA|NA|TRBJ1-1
CASRPGAGTEAFF
TGCGCCAGCAGACCGGGGGCGGGCACTGAAGCTTTCTTT
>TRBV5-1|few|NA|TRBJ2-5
CASSSGASETQYF
TGCGCCAGCAGCTCCGGGGCATCAGAGACCCAGTACTTC
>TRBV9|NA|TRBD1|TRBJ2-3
CASSRRTGADTQYF
TGTGCCAGCAGCAGAAGGACAGGCGCAGATACGCAGTATTTT